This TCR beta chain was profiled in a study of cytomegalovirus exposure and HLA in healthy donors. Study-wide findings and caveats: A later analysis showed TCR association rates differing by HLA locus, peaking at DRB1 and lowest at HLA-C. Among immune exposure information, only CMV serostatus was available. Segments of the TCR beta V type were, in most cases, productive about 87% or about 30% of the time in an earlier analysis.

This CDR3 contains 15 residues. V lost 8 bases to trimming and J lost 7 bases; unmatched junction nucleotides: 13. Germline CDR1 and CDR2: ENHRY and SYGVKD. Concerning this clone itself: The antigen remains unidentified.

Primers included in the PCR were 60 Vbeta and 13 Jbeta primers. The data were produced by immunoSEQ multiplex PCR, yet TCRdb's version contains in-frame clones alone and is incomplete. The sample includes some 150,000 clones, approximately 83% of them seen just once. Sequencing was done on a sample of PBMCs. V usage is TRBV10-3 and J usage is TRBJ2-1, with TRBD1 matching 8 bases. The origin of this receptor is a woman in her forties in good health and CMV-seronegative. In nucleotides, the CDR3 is TGTGCCATCGGAACCGGGACAGGCATCCGTAATGAGCAGTTCTTC. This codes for CAIGTGTGIRNEQFF.